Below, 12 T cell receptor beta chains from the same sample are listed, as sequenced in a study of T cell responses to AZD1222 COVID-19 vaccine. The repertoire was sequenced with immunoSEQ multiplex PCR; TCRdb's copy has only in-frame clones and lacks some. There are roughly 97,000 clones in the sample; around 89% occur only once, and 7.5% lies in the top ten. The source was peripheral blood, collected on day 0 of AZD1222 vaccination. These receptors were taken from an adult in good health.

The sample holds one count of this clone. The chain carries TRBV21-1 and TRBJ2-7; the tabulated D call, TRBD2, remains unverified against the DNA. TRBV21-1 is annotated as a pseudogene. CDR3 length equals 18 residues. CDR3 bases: TGTGCCAGCAGCACTCTGACAGTGGGACTAGCGGTCCCCTACGAGCAGTACTTC. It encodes CASSTLTVGLAVPYEQYF.

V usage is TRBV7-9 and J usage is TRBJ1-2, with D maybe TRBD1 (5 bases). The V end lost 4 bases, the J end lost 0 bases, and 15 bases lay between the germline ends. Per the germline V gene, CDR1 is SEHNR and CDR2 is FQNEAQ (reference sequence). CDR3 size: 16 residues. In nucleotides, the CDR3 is TGTGCCAGCAGCTCCCAGTCTGGACAAGCTAACTATGGCTACACCTTC. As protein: CASSSQSGQANYGYTF. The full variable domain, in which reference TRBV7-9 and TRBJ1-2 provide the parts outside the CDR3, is DTGVSQNPRHKITKRGQNVTFRCDPISEHNRLYWYRQTLGQGPEFLTYFQNEAQLEKSRLLSDRFSAERPKGSFSTLEIQRTEQGDSAMYLCASSSQSGQANYGYTFGSGTRLTVV.

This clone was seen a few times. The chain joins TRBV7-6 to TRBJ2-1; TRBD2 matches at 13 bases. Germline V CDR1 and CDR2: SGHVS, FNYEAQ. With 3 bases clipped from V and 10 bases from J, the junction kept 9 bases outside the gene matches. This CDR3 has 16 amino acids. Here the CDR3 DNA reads TGTGCCAGCAGCTTGTTAACTAGCGGGGGGGCTGGGGAGCAGTTCTTC. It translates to CASSLLTSGGAGEQFF.

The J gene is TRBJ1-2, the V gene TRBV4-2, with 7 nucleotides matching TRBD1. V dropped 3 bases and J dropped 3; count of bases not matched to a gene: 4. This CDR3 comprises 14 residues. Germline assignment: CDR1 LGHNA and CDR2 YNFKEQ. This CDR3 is CASSQRTGDYGYTF. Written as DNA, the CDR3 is TGTGCCAGCAGCCAGCGAACAGGGGACTATGGCTACACCTTC.

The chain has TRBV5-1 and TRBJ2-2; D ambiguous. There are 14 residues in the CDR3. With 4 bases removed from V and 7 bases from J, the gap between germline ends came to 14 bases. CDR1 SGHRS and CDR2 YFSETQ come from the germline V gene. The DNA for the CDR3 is TGCGCCAGCAGCAAGCCTCCCCCCATCGGGGAGCTGTTTTTT. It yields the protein CASSKPPPIGELFF.

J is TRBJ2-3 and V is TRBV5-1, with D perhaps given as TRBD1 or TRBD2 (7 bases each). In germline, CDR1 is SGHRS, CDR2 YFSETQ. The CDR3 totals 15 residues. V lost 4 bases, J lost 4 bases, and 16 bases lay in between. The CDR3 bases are TGCGCCAGCAGCGTGGGACAGCGGGGATCAGATACGCAGTATTTT. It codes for CASSVGQRGSDTQYF.

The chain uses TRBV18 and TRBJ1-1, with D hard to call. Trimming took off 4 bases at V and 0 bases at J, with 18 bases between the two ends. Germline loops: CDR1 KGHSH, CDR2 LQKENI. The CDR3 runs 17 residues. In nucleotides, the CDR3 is TGTGCCAGCTCACTAACAGAGTACAGCCTTATGAACACTGAAGCTTTCTTT. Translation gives CASSLTEYSLMNTEAFF.

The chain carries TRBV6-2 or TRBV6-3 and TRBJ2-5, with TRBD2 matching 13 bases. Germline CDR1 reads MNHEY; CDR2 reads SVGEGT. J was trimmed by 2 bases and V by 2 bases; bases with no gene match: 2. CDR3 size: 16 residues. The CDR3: CASSYGLAGAQETQYF. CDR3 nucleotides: TGTGCCAGCAGTTACGGACTAGCGGGGGCACAAGAGACCCAGTACTTC.

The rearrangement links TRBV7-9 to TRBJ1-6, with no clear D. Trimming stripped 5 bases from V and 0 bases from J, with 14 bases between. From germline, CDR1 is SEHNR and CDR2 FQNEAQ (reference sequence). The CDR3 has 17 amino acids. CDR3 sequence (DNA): TGTGCCAGCAGCCCCGCGGTGGAAAGCTCCTATAATTCACCCCTCCACTTT. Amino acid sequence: CASSPAVESSYNSPLHF. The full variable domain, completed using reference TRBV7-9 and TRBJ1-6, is DTGVSQNPRHKITKRGQNVTFRCDPISEHNRLYWYRQTLGQGPEFLTYFQNEAQLEKSRLLSDRFSAERPKGSFSTLEIQRTEQGDSAMYLCASSPAVESSYNSPLHFGNGTRLTVT.

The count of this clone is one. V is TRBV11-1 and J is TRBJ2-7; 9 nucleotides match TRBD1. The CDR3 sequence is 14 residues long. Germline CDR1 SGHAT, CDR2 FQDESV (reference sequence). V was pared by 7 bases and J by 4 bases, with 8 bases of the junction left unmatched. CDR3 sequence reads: CASTLTGQGYEQYF. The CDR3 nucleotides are TGTGCCAGCACCCTCACGGGACAGGGTTACGAGCAGTACTTC. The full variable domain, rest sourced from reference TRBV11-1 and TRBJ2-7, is EAEVAQSPRYKITEKSQAVAFWCDPISGHATLYWYRQILGQGPELLVQFQDESVVDDSQLPKDRFSAERLKGVDSTLKIQPAELGDSAMYLCASTLTGQGYEQYFGPGTRLTVT.

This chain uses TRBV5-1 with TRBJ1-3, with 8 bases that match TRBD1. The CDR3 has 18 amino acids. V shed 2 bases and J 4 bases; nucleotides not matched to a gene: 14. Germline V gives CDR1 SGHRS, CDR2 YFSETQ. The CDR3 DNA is TGCGCCAGCAGCTTAGAGCTTTACAGGGGGTTAGGAGGAAACACCATATATTTT. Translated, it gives CASSLELYRGLGGNTIYF.

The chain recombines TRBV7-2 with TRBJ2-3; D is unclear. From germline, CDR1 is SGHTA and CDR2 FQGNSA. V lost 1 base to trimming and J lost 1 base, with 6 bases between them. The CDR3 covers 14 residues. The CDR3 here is CASSLGARTDTQYF. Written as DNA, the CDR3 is TGTGCCAGCAGCTTAGGAGCCCGCACAGATACGCAGTATTTT.